This T cell receptor (beta chain) was found in a study of blood T cell repertoires in COVID-19. CDR1 is ENHRY and CDR2 is SYGVKD in the germline V gene. The ends lost 4 bases at V and 1 base at J; junction bases unmatched: 4. The CDR3 is made up of 16 amino acids. Measured with immunoSEQ multiplex PCR; TCRdb has only the in-frame clones, and not every one. The sample shows 130,000 to 150,000 clones, 75% to 85% of them seen only once. The clonotype was recovered from a human donor with acute or convalescent COVID-19. The donor label of this sample is uncertain. The rearrangement uses TRBV10-3 and TRBJ2-2; 9 positions agree with TRBD2. Sequences were obtained from peripheral blood. In DNA, the CDR3 is TGTGCCATCAGTGTTGAAGCGGGGGGGAACACCGGGGAGCTGTTTTTT. The encoded protein is CAISVEAGGNTGELFF.